This TCR beta chain was observed in a study of early T cells in non-severe SARS-CoV-2 infection. This clonotype was seen at least ten times. Its antigen is not known. General study points: VDJdb-based matching was biased toward anti-spike CD8 responses and missed private and CD4 specificities.

Molecules of cDNA were individually given unique molecular identifiers that were attached to them. TCRdb used MiXCR to reprocess the 5' RACE reads, holding one entry per CDR3 protein. The sample shows around 77,000 distinct CDR3 sequences, about a tenth of them seen only once. Germline-derived CDR1 and CDR2 are SGDLS and YYNGEE. The ends were cut back, 4 bases at V and 4 bases at J, with 12 bases in the middle. The CDR3 runs 14 residues. The material was whole blood, obtained at baseline. V gene TRBV9 combines with J gene TRBJ2-1; D might be TRBD1 or TRBD2, each matching 6 bases. The source is an adult who was a healthcare worker with PCR-confirmed SARS-CoV-2 infection or an uninfected control (not recorded which). As DNA, the CDR3 is TGTGCCAGCAGCCCGGAGGGGGAGTACAATGAGCAGTTCTTC. Protein product: CASSPEGEYNEQFF.